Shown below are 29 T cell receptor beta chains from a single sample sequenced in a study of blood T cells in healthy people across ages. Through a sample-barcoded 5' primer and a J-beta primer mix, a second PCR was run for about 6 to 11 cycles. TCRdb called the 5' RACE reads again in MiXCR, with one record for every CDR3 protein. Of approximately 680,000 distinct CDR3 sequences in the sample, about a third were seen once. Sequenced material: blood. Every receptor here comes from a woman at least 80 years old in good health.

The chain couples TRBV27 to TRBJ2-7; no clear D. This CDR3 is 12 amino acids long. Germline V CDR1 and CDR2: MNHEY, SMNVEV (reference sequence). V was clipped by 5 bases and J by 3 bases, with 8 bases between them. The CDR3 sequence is CASSHKGYEQYF. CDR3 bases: TGTGCCAGCAGTCACAAGGGCTACGAGCAGTACTTC.

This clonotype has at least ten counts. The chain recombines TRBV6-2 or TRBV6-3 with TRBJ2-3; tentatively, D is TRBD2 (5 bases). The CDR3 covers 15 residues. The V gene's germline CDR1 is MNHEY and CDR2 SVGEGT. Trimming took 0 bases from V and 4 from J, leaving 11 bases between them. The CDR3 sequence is CASSYSTISADTQYF. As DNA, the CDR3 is TGTGCCAGCAGTTACTCGACTATTAGCGCAGATACGCAGTATTTT.

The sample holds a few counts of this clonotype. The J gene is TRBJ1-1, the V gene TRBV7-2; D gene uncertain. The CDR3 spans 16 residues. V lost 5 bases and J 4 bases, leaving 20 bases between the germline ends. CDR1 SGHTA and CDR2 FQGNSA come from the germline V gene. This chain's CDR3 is CASSPRGGLIGTEAFF. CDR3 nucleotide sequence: TGTGCCAGCAGCCCCCGAGGAGGGTTGATTGGCACTGAAGCTTTCTTT.

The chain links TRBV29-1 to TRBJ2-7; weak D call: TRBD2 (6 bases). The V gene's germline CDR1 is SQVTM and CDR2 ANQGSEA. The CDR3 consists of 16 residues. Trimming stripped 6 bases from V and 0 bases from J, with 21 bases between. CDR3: CSVDLMEGILSYEQYF. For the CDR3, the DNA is TGCAGCGTCGACCTGATGGAGGGGATCCTCTCCTACGAGCAGTACTTC.

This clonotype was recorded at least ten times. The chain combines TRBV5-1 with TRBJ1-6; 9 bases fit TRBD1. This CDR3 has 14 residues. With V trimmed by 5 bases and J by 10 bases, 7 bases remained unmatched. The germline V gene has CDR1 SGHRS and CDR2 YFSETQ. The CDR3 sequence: CASRLDRGNSPLHF. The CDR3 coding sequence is TGCGCCAGCAGGCTGGACAGGGGTAACTCACCCCTCCACTTT.

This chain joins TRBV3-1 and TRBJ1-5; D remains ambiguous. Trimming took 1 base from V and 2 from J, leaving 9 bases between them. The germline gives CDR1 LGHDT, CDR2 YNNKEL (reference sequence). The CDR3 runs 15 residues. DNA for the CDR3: TGTGCCAGCAGCCAAGGGGCCGTCCGCAATCAGCCCCAGCATTTT. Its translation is CASSQGAVRNQPQHF.

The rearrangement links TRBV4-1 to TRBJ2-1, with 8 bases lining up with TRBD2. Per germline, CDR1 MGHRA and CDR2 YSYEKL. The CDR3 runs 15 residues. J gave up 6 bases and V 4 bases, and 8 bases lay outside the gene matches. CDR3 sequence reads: CASSPYRGGPNEQFF. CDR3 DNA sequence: TGCGCCAGCAGCCCTTACCGGGGGGGTCCCAATGAGCAGTTCTTC.

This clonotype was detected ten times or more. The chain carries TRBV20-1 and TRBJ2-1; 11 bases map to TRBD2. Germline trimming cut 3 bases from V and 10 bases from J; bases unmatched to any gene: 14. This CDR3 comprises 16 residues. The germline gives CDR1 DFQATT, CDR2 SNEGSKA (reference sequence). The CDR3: CSARDRLAGSPKEQFF. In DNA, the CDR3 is TGCAGTGCTAGGGACCGACTAGCGGGGAGCCCGAAGGAGCAGTTCTTC.

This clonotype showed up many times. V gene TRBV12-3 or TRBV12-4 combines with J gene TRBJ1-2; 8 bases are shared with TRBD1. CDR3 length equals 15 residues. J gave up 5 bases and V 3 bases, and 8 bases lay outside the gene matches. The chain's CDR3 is CASSFGGQAGYGYTF. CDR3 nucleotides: TGTGCCAGCAGTTTCGGGGGACAGGCGGGGTATGGCTACACCTTC.

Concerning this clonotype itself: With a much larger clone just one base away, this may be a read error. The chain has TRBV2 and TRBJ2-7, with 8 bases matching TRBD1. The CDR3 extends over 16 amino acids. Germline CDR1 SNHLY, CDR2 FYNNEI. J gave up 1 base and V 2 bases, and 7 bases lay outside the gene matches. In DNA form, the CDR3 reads TGTGCCAGCAGTGAAACGGTGACAGGGGCTTCCTACGAGCAGTACTTC. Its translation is CASSETVTGASYEQYF.

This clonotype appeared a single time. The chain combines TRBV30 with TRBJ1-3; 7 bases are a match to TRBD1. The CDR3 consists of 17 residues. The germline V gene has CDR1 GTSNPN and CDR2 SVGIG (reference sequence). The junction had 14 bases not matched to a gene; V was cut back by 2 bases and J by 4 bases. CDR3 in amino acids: CAWSPRGGITAGNTIYF. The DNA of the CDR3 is TGTGCCTGGAGTCCTAGAGGGGGCATAACGGCCGGAAACACCATATATTTT. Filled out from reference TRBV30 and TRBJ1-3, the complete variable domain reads SQTIHQWPATLVQPVGSPLSLECTVEGTSNPNLYWYRQAAGRGLQLLFYSVGIGQISSEVPQNLSASRPQDRQFILSSKKLLLSDSGFYLCAWSPRGGITAGNTIYFGEGSWLTVV.

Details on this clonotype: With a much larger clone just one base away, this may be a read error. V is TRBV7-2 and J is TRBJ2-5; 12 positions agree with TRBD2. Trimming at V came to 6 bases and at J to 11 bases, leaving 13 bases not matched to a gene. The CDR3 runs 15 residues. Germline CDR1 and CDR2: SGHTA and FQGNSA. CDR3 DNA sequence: TGTGCCAGCAGTCGGACTAGCGGGGAAGGGGATGAGCAGTACTTC. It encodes CASSRTSGEGDEQYF.

The CDR3 spells CSARPLAGVPNTGELFF. In DNA form, the CDR3 reads TGCAGTGCTAGACCTCTAGCGGGGGTACCGAACACCGGGGAGCTGTTTTTT. This chain connects TRBV20-1 to TRBJ2-2; 10 nucleotides agree with TRBD2. Unmatched junction bases numbered 6, after V lost 2 bases and J lost 0 bases. CDR1 and CDR2 (germline): DFQATT, SNEGSKA (reference sequence). The CDR3 loop spans 17 amino acids.

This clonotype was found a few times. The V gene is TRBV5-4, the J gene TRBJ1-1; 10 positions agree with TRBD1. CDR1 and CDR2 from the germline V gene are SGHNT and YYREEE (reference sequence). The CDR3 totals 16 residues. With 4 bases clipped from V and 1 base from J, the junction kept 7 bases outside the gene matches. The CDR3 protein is CASSRGDRGGNTEAFF. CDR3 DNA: TGTGCCAGCAGCCGGGGGGACAGGGGCGGGAACACTGAAGCTTTCTTT.

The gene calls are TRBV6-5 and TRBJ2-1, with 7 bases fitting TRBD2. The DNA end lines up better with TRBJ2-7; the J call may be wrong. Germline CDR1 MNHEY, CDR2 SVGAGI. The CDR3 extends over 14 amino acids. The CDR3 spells CASRGRGDYNEQYF. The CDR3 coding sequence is TGTGCCAGCAGGGGACGGGGGGATTACAATGAGCAGTACTTC.

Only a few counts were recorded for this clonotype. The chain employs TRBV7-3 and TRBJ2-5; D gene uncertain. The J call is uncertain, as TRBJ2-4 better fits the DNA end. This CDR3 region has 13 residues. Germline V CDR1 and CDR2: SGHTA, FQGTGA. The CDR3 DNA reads TGTGCCAGCAGCTTATATGAAGGAAACATTCAGTACTTC. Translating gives CASSLYEGNIQYF.

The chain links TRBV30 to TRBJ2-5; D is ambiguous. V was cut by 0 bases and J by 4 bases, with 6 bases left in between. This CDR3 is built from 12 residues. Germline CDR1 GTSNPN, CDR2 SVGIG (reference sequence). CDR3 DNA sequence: TGTGCCTGGAGTGTAACCAGAGAGACCCAGTACTTC. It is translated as CAWSVTRETQYF.

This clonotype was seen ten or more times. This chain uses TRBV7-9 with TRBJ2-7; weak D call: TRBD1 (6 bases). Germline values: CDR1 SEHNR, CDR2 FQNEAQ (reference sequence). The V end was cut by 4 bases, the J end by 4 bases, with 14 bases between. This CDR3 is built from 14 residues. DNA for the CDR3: TGTGCCAGCAGCTCGGAGCAGAGGGGGTACGAGCAGTACTTC. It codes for CASSSEQRGYEQYF.

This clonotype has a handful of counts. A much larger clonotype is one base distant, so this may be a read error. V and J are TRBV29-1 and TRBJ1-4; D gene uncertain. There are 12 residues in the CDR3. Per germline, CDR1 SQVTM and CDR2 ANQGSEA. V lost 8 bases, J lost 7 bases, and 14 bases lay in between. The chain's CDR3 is CSCSHSCEKLFF. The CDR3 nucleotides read TGCAGCTGTAGCCACAGTTGTGAAAAACTGTTTTTT. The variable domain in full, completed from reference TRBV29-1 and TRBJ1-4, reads SAVISQKPSRDICQRGTSLTIQCQVDSQVTMMFWYRQQPGQSLTLIATANQGSEATYESGFVIDKFPISRPNLTFSTLTVSNMSPEDSSIYLCSCSHSCEKLFFGSGTQLSVL.

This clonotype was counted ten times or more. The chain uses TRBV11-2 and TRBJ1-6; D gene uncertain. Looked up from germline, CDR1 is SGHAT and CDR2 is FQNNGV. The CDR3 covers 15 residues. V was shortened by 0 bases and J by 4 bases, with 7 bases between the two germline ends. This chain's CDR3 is CASSLDGRYNSPLHF. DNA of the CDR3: TGTGCCAGCAGCTTAGATGGACGGTATAATTCACCCCTCCACTTT.

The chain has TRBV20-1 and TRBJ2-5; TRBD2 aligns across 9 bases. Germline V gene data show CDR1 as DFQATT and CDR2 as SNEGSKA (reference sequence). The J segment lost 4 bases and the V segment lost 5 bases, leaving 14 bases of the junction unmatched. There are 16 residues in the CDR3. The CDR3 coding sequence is TGCAGTGCTGGGGGACTAGCAGACACCTCGCGAGAGACCCAGTACTTC. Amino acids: CSAGGLADTSRETQYF.

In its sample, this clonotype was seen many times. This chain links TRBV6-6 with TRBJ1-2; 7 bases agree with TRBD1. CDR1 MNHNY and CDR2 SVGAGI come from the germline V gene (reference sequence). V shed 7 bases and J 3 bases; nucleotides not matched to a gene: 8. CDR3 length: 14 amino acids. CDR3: CASTGQGGHYGYTF. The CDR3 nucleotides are TGTGCCAGCACAGGGCAGGGGGGCCACTATGGCTACACCTTC.

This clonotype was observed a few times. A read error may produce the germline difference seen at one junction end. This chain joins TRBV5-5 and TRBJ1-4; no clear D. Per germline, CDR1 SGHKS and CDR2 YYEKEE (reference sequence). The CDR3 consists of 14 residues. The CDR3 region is CASSRKASNEKRFF. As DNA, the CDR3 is TGTGCCAGCAGCCGGAAAGCATCTAATGAAAAACGGTTTTTT.

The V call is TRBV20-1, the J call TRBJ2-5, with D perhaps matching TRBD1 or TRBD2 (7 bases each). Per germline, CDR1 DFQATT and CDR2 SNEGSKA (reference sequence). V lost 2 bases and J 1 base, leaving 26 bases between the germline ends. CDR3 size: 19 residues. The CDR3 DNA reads TGCAGTGCTAGATCGCCTGGGGAGGGGGCTCCCTTCAGCCAAGAGACCCAGTACTTC. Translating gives CSARSPGEGAPFSQETQYF.

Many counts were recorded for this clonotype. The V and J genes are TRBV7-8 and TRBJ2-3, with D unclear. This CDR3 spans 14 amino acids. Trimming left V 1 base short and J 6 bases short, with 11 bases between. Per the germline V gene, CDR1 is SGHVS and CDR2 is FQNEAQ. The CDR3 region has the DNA TGTGCCAGCAGCTTAGAAGGCAATAGGGATACGCAGTATTTT. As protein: CASSLEGNRDTQYF.

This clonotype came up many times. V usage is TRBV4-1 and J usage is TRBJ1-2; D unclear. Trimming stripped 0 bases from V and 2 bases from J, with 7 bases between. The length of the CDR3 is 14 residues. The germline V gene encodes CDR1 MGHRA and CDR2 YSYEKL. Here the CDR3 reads CASSQDYGNYGYTF. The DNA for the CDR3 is TGCGCCAGCAGCCAAGATTACGGAAACTATGGCTACACCTTC.

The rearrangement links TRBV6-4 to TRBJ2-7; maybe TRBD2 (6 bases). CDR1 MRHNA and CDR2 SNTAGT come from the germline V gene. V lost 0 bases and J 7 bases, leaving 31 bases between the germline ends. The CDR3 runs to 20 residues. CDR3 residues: CASSDSMRRYWGESYNEQYF. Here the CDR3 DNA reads TGTGCCAGCAGTGACTCGATGCGTCGATATTGGGGGGAGTCGTACAATGAGCAGTACTTC.

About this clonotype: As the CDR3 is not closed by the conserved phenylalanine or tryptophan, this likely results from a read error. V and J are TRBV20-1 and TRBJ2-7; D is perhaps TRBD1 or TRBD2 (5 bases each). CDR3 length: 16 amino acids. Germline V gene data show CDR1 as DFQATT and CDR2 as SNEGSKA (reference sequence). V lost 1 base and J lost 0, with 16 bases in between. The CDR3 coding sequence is TGCAGTGCTAGAGGCCAGACCCCCGGGACCTCCTACGAGCAGTACTTG. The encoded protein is CSARGQTPGTSYEQYL.

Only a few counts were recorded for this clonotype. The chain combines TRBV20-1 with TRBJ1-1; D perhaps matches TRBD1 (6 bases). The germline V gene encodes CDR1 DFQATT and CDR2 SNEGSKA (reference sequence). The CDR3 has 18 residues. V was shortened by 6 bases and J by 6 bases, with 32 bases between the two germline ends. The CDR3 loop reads CSAEPRPPYNGGVAEAFF. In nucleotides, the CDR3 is TGCAGTGCCGAACCAAGACCTCCCTATAATGGGGGCGTCGCTGAAGCTTTCTTT.